The T cell receptor (beta chain) described here comes from a study of tumor-infiltrating lymphocytes in primary liver carcinoma. As for the study in general: Tumor stage was T1-T3 N0M0, and tumor size was 4.2 to 10 cm across.

The CDR3 is made up of 15 amino acids. Germline CDR1 is MGHRA and CDR2 is YSYEKL. To note about this clonotype: The germline gene is not matched at one end of the junction; a read error may be the cause.

Bulk tissue was left unsorted, and RNA and DNA were co-extracted from about 20-30 mg of it. Starting from approximately 470 ng of total RNA, TCR beta cDNA was produced with a primer in the constant region. ARM-PCR, slightly modified, supplied the TCR beta libraries through three nested multiplex PCR rounds. Each of the first two PCR rounds ran approximately 10 cycles with TRBV1-TRBV30 forward and C-beta reverse primers. TCRdb reprocessed the multiplex PCR reads via MiXCR and lists one record per CDR3 protein. The table lists roughly 48,000 distinct CDR3 sequences, about 70% of them singletons. This TCR derives from a man aged 40-50 years with primary liver carcinoma and hepatitis B virus infection. Input material: liver tumor tissue from sampling region 3. Regarding subset: tumor region T3, left-lateral pole. J is TRBJ1-5 and V is TRBV4-1, with D possibly being TRBD1 (5 bases). CDR3 DNA: TGCGCCAGCGGCCAAGATATGGCAGGGTGGCAGCCCCAGCATTTT. It is translated as CASGQDMAGWQPQHF.